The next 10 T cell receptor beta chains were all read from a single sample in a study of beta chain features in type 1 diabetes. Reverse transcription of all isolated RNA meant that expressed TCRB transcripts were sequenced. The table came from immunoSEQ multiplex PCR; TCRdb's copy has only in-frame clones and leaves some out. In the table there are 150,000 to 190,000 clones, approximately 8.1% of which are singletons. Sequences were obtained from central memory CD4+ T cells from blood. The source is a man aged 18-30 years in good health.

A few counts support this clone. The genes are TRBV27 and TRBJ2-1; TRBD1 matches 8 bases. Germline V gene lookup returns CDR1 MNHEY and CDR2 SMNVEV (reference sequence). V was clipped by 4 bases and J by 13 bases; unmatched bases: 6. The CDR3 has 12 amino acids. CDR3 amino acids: CASSSDRVVQFF. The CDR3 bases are TGTGCCAGCAGTTCGGACAGGGTAGTCCAGTTCTTC.

This CDR3 reads CASSVTDKSSYEQYF. As DNA, the CDR3 is TGTGCCAGCAGTGTCACCGACAAGAGCTCCTACGAGCAGTACTTC. The chain has TRBV6-1 and TRBJ2-7; D is ambiguous. Trimming took 4 bases from V and 0 from J, leaving 13 bases between them. Germline lookup yields CDR1 MNHNS and CDR2 SASEGT. The CDR3 runs 15 residues.

The CDR3 is CASSLRDSPPGANEQFF. In DNA, the CDR3 is TGTGCCAGCAGCTTGCGGGACAGCCCTCCCGGGGCCAATGAGCAGTTCTTC. The chain uses TRBV11-2 and TRBJ2-1; a possible D gene is TRBD1 (7 bases). The V gene's germline CDR1 is SGHAT and CDR2 FQNNGV. Trimming stripped 3 bases from V and 6 bases from J, with 21 bases between. The CDR3 is 17 residues long.

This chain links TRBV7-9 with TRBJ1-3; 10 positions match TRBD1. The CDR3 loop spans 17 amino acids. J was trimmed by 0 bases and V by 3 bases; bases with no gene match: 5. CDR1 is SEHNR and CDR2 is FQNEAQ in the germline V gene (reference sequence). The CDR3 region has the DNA TGTGCCAGCAGCTTGACAGGGGGCCCGATCTCTGGAAACACCATATATTTT. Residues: CASSLTGGPISGNTIYF.

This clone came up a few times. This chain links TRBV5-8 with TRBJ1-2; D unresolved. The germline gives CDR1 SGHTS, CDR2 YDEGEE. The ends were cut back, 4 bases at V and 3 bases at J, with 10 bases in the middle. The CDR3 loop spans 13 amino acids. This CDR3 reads CASSLYRDYGYTF. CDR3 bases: TGTGCCAGCAGCCTTTACCGGGACTATGGCTACACCTTC.

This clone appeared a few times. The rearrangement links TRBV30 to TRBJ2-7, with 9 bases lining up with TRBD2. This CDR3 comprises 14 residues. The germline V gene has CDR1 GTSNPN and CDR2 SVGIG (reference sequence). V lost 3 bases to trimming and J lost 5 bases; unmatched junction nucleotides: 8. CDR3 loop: CAWRSAGGVNEQYF. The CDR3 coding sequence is TGTGCCTGGAGATCGGCGGGAGGGGTCAACGAGCAGTACTTC.

CDR3 nucleotide sequence: TGTGCCAGTAGTATACAATCGGTCGGGGGGCCGAACACCGGGGAGCTGTTTTTT. Translated, it gives CASSIQSVGGPNTGELFF. This rearrangement joins TRBV19 to TRBJ2-2, with a possible D match to TRBD2 (7 bases). V shed 2 bases and J shed 0 bases, with 16 bases lying between them. Germline CDR1 is LNHDA and CDR2 is SQIVND (reference sequence). There are 18 residues in the CDR3. The full variable domain, its missing parts supplied by reference TRBV19 and TRBJ2-2, is DGGITQSPKYLFRKEGQNVTLSCEQNLNHDAMYWYRQDPGQGLRLIYYSQIVNDFQKGDIAEGYSVSREKKESFPLTVTSAQKNPTAFYLCASSIQSVGGPNTGELFFGEGSRLTVL.

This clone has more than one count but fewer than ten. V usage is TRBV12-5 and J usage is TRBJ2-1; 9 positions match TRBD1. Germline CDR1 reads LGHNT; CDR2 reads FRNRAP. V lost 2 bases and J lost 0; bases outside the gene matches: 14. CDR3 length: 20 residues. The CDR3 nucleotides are TGTGCTAGTGGTTTGCCAACCCGGGACAGGGCCAAAAGCTCCTACAATGAGCAGTTCTTC. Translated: CASGLPTRDRAKSSYNEQFF.

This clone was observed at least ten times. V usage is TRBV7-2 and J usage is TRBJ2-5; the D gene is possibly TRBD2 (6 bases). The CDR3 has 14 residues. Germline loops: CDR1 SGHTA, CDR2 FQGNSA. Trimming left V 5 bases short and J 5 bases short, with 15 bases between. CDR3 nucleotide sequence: TGTGCCAGCAGCCGGAAGGCGGGAATCGAGACCCAGTACTTC. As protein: CASSRKAGIETQYF.

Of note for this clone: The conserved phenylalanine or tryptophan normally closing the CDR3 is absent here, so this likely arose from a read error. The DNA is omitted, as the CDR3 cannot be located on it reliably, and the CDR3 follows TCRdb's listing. The CDR3 spells CASSARQGGVFSV. The rearrangement joins TRBV7-2 to TRBJ2-4; the listed D gene, TRBD1, was not tested against the DNA. The germline gives CDR1 SGHTA, CDR2 FQGNSA. The length of the CDR3 is 13 amino acids, counting both ends.